One and the same sample provided the 25 T cell receptor beta chains below, sequenced in a study of blood T cell repertoires in COVID-19. The protocol was immunoSEQ multiplex PCR, while the TCRdb copy is restricted to in-frame clones and leaves out a portion. The sample carries around 59,000 clones, 65% to 80% recorded once. Sequenced: peripheral blood. Receptors were obtained from a human donor in a cohort sampled during active COVID-19.

The V gene is TRBV4-1, the J gene TRBJ2-1; D perhaps matches TRBD2 (5 bases). Germline V gene lookup returns CDR1 MGHRA and CDR2 YSYEKL. The CDR3 spans 16 residues. V was cut by 3 bases and J by 0 bases, with 12 bases left in between. The CDR3 spells CASSQELGPSYNEQFF. CDR3 in DNA: TGCGCCAGCAGCCAGGAACTAGGGCCCTCCTACAATGAGCAGTTCTTC.

V gene TRBV14 combines with J gene TRBJ2-6; 8 bases are shared with TRBD1. Germline CDR1 is SGHDN and CDR2 is FVKESK. After removal of 4 bases from V and 1 base from J, the junction contained 9 bases not matched to a gene. This CDR3 spans 18 amino acids. CDR3 DNA sequence: TGTGCCAGCAGCCCGCGGACAGGGAGAAGTTCTGGGGCCAACGTCCTGACTTTC. This gives the protein CASSPRTGRSSGANVLTF.

This sequence joins TRBV27 and TRBJ2-1, with TRBD2 identical over 9 bases. This CDR3 is 13 amino acids long. Germline assignment: CDR1 MNHEY and CDR2 SMNVEV (reference sequence). Losses at the gene ends were 6 bases for V and 4 bases for J; bases not matched to a gene: 1. CDR3 in amino acids: CASSLAGYNEQFF. DNA for the CDR3: TGTGCCAGCAGCCTAGCGGGGTACAATGAGCAGTTCTTC.

The rearrangement uses TRBV6-5 and TRBJ2-6; a possible D gene is TRBD2 (6 bases). With 7 bases removed from V and 1 base from J, the gap between germline ends came to 8 bases. Germline V gives CDR1 MNHEY, CDR2 SVGAGI. CDR3 size: 14 residues. Here the CDR3 DNA reads TGTGCCAGCACGGGGGTTTCTGGGGCCAACGTCCTGACTTTC. Protein sequence: CASTGVSGANVLTF.

The V call is TRBV9, the J call TRBJ2-1; 9 bases map to TRBD2. The trim removed 3 bases at V and 4 bases at J, leaving 5 bases unmatched. This CDR3 region has 15 residues. Germline V CDR1 and CDR2: SGDLS, YYNGEE. Here the CDR3 reads CASSATSGSYNEQFF. CDR3 DNA: TGTGCCAGCAGCGCTACTAGCGGGTCGTACAATGAGCAGTTCTTC.

V is TRBV28 and J is TRBJ2-2; D perhaps matches TRBD2 (7 bases). The CDR3 extends over 13 amino acids. Trimming removed 7 bases at V and 5 bases at J, with 11 bases between. CDR1 MDHEN and CDR2 SYDVKM come from the germline V gene. CDR3: CASTRGGTGELFF. In DNA form, the CDR3 reads TGTGCCAGCACCAGGGGAGGGACCGGGGAGCTGTTTTTT.

This rearrangement joins TRBV7-2 to TRBJ2-3, with TRBD1 matching 7 bases. There are 14 residues in the CDR3. Per the germline V gene, CDR1 is SGHTA and CDR2 is FQGNSA. Losses at the gene ends were 3 bases for V and 2 bases for J; bases not matched to a gene: 2. The CDR3: CASSFDRATDTQYF. The CDR3 nucleotides read TGTGCCAGCAGCTTCGACAGGGCCACAGATACGCAGTATTTT. Full variable domain (rest looked up from reference TRBV7-2 and TRBJ2-3): GAGVSQSPSNKVTEKGKDVELRCDPISGHTALYWYRQSLGQGLEFLIYFQGNSAPDKSGLPSDRFSAERTGGSVSTLTIQRTQQEDSAVYLCASSFDRATDTQYFGPGTRLTVL.

The chain has TRBV5-1 and TRBJ2-7, with 12 bases fitting TRBD1. V was clipped by 4 bases and J by 3 bases; unmatched bases: 14. CDR3 length: 18 residues. In germline, CDR1 is SGHRS, CDR2 YFSETQ. The CDR3 DNA reads TGCGCCAGCAGCGGTAGTTCCGGGACAGGGGGCTTTTTCTACGAGCAGTACTTC. Its translation is CASSGSSGTGGFFYEQYF.

The chain joins TRBV5-1 to TRBJ2-1, with 8 bases that match TRBD2. After removal of 3 bases from V and 0 bases from J, the junction contained 5 bases not matched to a gene. The CDR3 has 16 residues. From germline, CDR1 is SGHRS and CDR2 YFSETQ. CDR3 protein: CASSSRGGFSYNEQFF. In nucleotides, the CDR3 is TGCGCCAGCAGCTCCCGGGGGGGGTTCTCCTACAATGAGCAGTTCTTC. Supplemented by reference TRBV5-1 and TRBJ2-1, the full variable domain reads KAGVTQTPRYLIKTRGQQVTLSCSPISGHRSVSWYQQTPGQGLQFLFEYFSETQRNKGNFPGRFSGRQFSNSRSEMNVSTLELGDSALYLCASSSRGGFSYNEQFFGPGTRLTVL.

This chain connects TRBV2 to TRBJ2-1, with 14 bases that match TRBD2. V dropped 9 bases and J dropped 9; count of bases not matched to a gene: 4. This CDR3 comprises 13 residues. Germline CDR1 SNHLY, CDR2 FYNNEI. The CDR3 region is CASRLAGGAEQFF. For the CDR3, the DNA is TGTGCCAGTAGACTAGCGGGAGGGGCTGAGCAGTTCTTC.

At least ten counts were recorded for this clone. The chain recombines TRBV28 with TRBJ2-1; 10 bases map to TRBD2. The CDR3 has 13 residues. In germline, CDR1 is MDHEN, CDR2 SYDVKM. V shed 10 bases, J shed 5 bases, and the junction held 5 bases outside the gene matches. The CDR3, as DNA: TGTGCCACCAGGACTAGCGGTAACAATGAGCAGTTCTTC. Its translation: CATRTSGNNEQFF.

The rearrangement uses TRBV18 and TRBJ1-1; 7 positions match TRBD1. V lost 6 bases to trimming and J lost 0 bases; unmatched junction nucleotides: 7. This CDR3 has 15 residues. Germline CDR1 reads KGHSH; CDR2 reads LQKENI. The CDR3, as DNA: TGTGCCAGCTCGGAGGGGACAGCTATGAACACTGAAGCTTTCTTT. This translates into CASSEGTAMNTEAFF.

The chain links TRBV12-5 to TRBJ2-2, with 9 bases that match TRBD1. V trimming: 6 bases; J trimming: 4 bases; junction bases outside the gene matches: 12. Germline loops: CDR1 LGHNT, CDR2 FRNRAP. There are 17 residues in the CDR3. The CDR3 DNA reads TGTGCTAGTGGACCCCAACCGGGACAGGGCGGCACCGGGGAGCTGTTTTTT. Translation: CASGPQPGQGGTGELFF.

About this clone itself: At one boundary the junction diverges from the germline segment, which might be a read error. The chain is built from TRBV9 and TRBJ2-7; 12 nucleotides line up with TRBD2. Germline CDR1 SGDLS, CDR2 YYNGEE. This CDR3 spans 15 amino acids. The CDR3 protein is CASSAGLAGSSEQYF. CDR3 coding DNA: TGTGCCAGCAGCGCCGGACTAGCGGGATCCTCCGAGCAGTACTTC.

This clone appeared once. The chain employs TRBV7-9 and TRBJ2-1, with D maybe TRBD1 (5 bases). The CDR3 is made up of 12 amino acids. Trimming pared 8 bases from V and 5 bases from J, leaving 10 bases between. Per germline, CDR1 SEHNR and CDR2 FQNEAQ (reference sequence). CDR3 coding DNA: TGTGCCAGCCACGACAGTAACAATGAGCAGTTCTTC. This codes for CASHDSNNEQFF.

V gene TRBV15 combines with J gene TRBJ1-1; 8 bases are a match to TRBD1. The J segment lost 4 bases and the V segment lost 3 bases, leaving 7 bases of the junction unmatched. Germline loops: CDR1 LNHNV, CDR2 YYDKDF (reference sequence). The CDR3 runs 15 residues. CDR3 protein: CATSSDRGGFTEAFF. The CDR3 nucleotides read TGTGCCACCAGCAGTGACAGGGGAGGGTTCACTGAAGCTTTCTTT.

In this sample, this clone turned up a few times. J is TRBJ1-4 and V is TRBV5-6; D gene ambiguous. Per the germline V gene, CDR1 is SGHDT and CDR2 is YYEEEE. Between the trimmed V and J ends, which lost 5 bases and 4 bases, there was a span of 9 bases. CDR3 length: 13 residues. CDR3 bases: TGTGCCAGCAGTTCTCGGGGTAATGAAAAACTGTTTTTT. Translating gives CASSSRGNEKLFF.

V is TRBV19 and J is TRBJ2-3; 8 bases agree with TRBD1. The V and J ends lost 7 bases and 2 bases, in that order; junction bases with no gene match: 8. The germline V gene encodes CDR1 LNHDA and CDR2 SQIVND (reference sequence). This CDR3 has 15 amino acids. CDR3 DNA: TGTGCCAGTACCTCTGACAGGGGCCCCACAGATACGCAGTATTTT. Amino acids: CASTSDRGPTDTQYF.

This clone is a singleton in its sample. This sequence joins TRBV5-1 and TRBJ1-2; 7 bases are shared with TRBD1. This CDR3 is 15 amino acids long. CDR1 and CDR2 (germline): SGHRS, YFSETQ. Trimming took 0 bases from V and 3 from J; bases not matched to a gene: 5. The CDR3 nucleotides read TGCGCCAGCAGCTTGGGGACAGGTCAAGACTATGGCTACACCTTC. It encodes CASSLGTGQDYGYTF.

The chain employs TRBV19 and TRBJ2-6; 12 bases agree with TRBD1. The V gene's germline CDR1 is LNHDA and CDR2 SQIVND (reference sequence). V lost 1 base to trimming and J lost 0 bases; unmatched junction nucleotides: 7. CDR3 length: 20 residues. CDR3 DNA: TGTGCCAGTAGTATAGTTCTAGGGACAGGGGGCTACTCTGGGGCCAACGTCCTGACTTTC. Translated: CASSIVLGTGGYSGANVLTF.

The V and J genes are TRBV9 and TRBJ1-6, with 8 bases fitting TRBD1. CDR1 is SGDLS, CDR2 YYNGEE, per germline. There are 15 residues in the CDR3. The ends lost 3 bases at V and 7 bases at J; junction bases unmatched: 6. CDR3 coding DNA: TGTGCCAGCAGCGGATCGACAGGGGTAAATTCACCCCTCCACTTT. This gives the protein CASSGSTGVNSPLHF.

The rearrangement joins TRBV7-8 to TRBJ2-1; D is perhaps TRBD2 (6 bases). The V end was cut by 5 bases, the J end by 6 bases, with 14 bases between. This CDR3 comprises 14 residues. Germline assignment: CDR1 SGHVS and CDR2 FQNEAQ. This CDR3 reads CASSREVAVNEQFF. The CDR3 nucleotides are TGTGCCAGCAGCCGAGAGGTAGCGGTCAATGAGCAGTTCTTC.

The chain recombines TRBV7-9 with TRBJ1-2, with 7 bases aligning to TRBD1. The germline gives CDR1 SEHNR, CDR2 FQNEAQ (reference sequence). CDR3 length: 15 amino acids. After removal of 6 bases from V and 2 bases from J, the junction contained 9 bases not matched to a gene. For the CDR3, the DNA is TGTGCCAGCAGTCCTCGGACGGGACAGAACTATGGCTACACCTTC. It codes for CASSPRTGQNYGYTF.

This rearrangement joins TRBV28 to TRBJ1-4; weak D call: TRBD1 (6 bases). Deletions cut 5 bases from V and 5 bases from J, with 15 bases between. CDR1 is MDHEN, CDR2 SYDVKM, per germline. This CDR3 comprises 15 residues. The CDR3 sequence is CASSGPDRGNEKLFF. DNA of the CDR3: TGTGCCAGCAGTGGCCCGGACAGAGGAAATGAAAAACTGTTTTTT. Together with reference TRBV28 and TRBJ1-4, the CDR3 gives the full variable domain: DVKVTQSSRYLVKRTGEKVFLECVQDMDHENMFWYRQDPGLGLRLIYFSYDVKMKEKGDIPEGYSVSREKKERFSLILESASTNQTSMYLCASSGPDRGNEKLFFGSGTQLSVL.

The chain is built from TRBV5-6 and TRBJ2-5; D gene uncertain. Germline V gives CDR1 SGHDT, CDR2 YYEEEE. This CDR3 is built from 13 residues. V was clipped by 1 base and J by 2 bases, with 6 bases between them. This CDR3 reads CASSLQLQETQYF. The CDR3 region has the DNA TGTGCCAGCAGCTTGCAACTTCAAGAGACCCAGTACTTC.